This entry describes one T cell receptor beta chain. Its cognate antigen is unknown. CDR1 is SGHRS, CDR2 YFSETQ, per germline. This CDR3 region has 14 residues. The V gene lost 4 bases and the J gene lost 3 bases, with 13 bases spanning the gap. These data originate in a study of OX40 agonist ivuxolimab in advanced cancers. Study details: In this trial design, patients received ivuxolimab intravenously at 0.01 to 10 mg/kg every 2 weeks.

Method: immunoSEQ multiplex PCR; TCRdb's copy keeps in-frame clones and lacks some. The sample has about 46,000 clones; roughly 90% are singletons. Study-wide results and limits: Low normalized clonal expansion also occurred in some nonresponding patients.

The starting material was CD4+ or CD8+ T cells sorted from blood, obtained in a trial of the OX40 agonist ivuxolimab. The rearrangement links TRBV5-1 to TRBJ2-5; D call uncertain. The source is an adult with an advanced solid tumor such as melanoma, head and neck, liver or kidney cancer. The CDR3 loop reads CASSPFSPKETQYF. The DNA for the CDR3 is TGCGCCAGCAGCCCCTTCTCCCCCAAAGAGACCCAGTACTTC.